These T cell receptor beta chains were read from a single sample in a study of cytomegalovirus exposure and HLA in healthy donors. Method: immunoSEQ multiplex PCR; TCRdb's copy keeps in-frame clones and lacks some. The data contain roughly 180,000 clones, approximately 89% of them seen just once; the ten biggest clones take up 7.2%. The sequenced sample was PBMCs. The source of these receptors is a man in his thirties or forties in good health and CMV-seropositive. Each CDR3 is given with its conserved first and last residue. D genes are given only for firm matches. Only part of the rows carry a size: once, few, many, or a class if the clone is expanded.

cdr3_aa | cdr3_nt | j_call | clone_size | d_call | v_call
CAWSVVNIGMAFF | TGTGCCTGGAGTGTGGTGAACATTGGCATGGCTTTCTTT | TRBJ1-1 | many | . | TRBV30
CASSLLAALAYNEQFF | TGTGCCAGCAGCTTATTGGCAGCACTAGCCTACAATGAGCAGTTCTTC | TRBJ2-1 | . | . | TRBV11-2
CASSGGQSYEQYF | TGTGCCAGCAGTGGTGGTCAGAGCTACGAGCAGTACTTC | TRBJ2-7 | few | . | TRBV2
CASSLEGGSLQPQHF | TGCGCCAGCAGCTTGGAGGGGGGGAGCCTTCAGCCCCAGCATTTT | TRBJ1-5 | . | . | TRBV5-1
CASSPDKVQETQYF | TGCGCCAGCAGCCCAGACAAGGTCCAAGAGACCCAGTACTTC | TRBJ2-5 | . | . | TRBV5-1
CASTVARGPFGTQYF | TGTGCCAGCACCGTTGCCCGAGGGCCTTTCGGGACCCAGTACTTC | TRBJ2-5 | . | . | TRBV6-5
CAWSSGSKAFF | TGTGCCTGGAGTTCAGGGTCTAAAGCTTTCTTT | TRBJ1-1 | few | . | TRBV30
CASSLNRHETQYF | TGTGCCAGCAGTTTAAACAGGCACGAGACCCAGTACTTC | TRBJ2-5 | . | . | TRBV27
CASSYSRGAGELFF | TGTGCCAGCAGTTACTCTAGGGGGGCCGGGGAGCTGTTTTTT | TRBJ2-2 | . | . | TRBV6-5
CASSLLVTDTQYF | TGTGCCAGCAGTTTACTAGTCACAGATACGCAGTATTTT | TRBJ2-3 | . | . | TRBV6-5
CASSFVPGQGYGYTF | TGTGCCAGCAGTTTTGTGCCGGGACAAGGCTATGGCTACACCTTC | TRBJ1-2 | . | . | TRBV27
CASSLAVGGEQYF | TGCGCCAGCAGCTTGGCGGTGGGGGGAGAGCAGTACTTC | TRBJ2-7 | few | . | TRBV5-1
CASSDQGGPNEKLFF | TGTGCCAGCAGCGATCAGGGCGGTCCTAATGAAAAACTGTTTTTT | TRBJ1-4 | . | . | TRBV6-6
CASSQDKSRTIYF | TGCGCCAGCAGCCAAGATAAGTCCCGCACCATATATTTT | TRBJ1-3 | . | . | TRBV4-3
CSVEGDRGVANTF | TGCAGCGTTGAAGGTGACAGGGGAGTCGCAAACACCTTC | TRBJ1-2 | few | TRBD1 | TRBV29-1
CASSPDSLYQPQHF | TGTGCCAGCAGTCCCGACAGCCTCTACCAGCCCCAGCATTTT | TRBJ1-5 | . | . | TRBV7-2
CASSVGGTGDYEQYF | TGTGCCAGCAGCGTAGGAGGGACAGGAGACTACGAGCAGTACTTC | TRBJ2-7 | few | TRBD1 | TRBV9
CASSSSGPQTYNEQFF | TGCGCCAGCAGCTCCTCCGGCCCCCAAACCTACAATGAGCAGTTCTTC | TRBJ2-1 | . | . | TRBV5-1
CAWSRSKNTEAFF | TGTGCCTGGAGTCGATCCAAGAACACTGAAGCTTTCTTT | TRBJ1-1 | . | . | TRBV30
CASSPTRYYNEQFF | TGTGCCAGCAGCCCCACTCGGTACTACAATGAGCAGTTCTTC | TRBJ2-1 | . | . | TRBV28
CASSRPQANEQFF | TGTGCCAGCAGCAGGCCCCAAGCCAATGAGCAGTTCTTC | TRBJ2-1 | . | . | TRBV5-4
CASSFTRGGWYRNSPLHF | TGTGCCAGCAGCTTTACGAGGGGGGGGTGGTATCGTAATTCACCCCTCCACTTT | TRBJ1-6 | . | . | TRBV13
CASSVGHEGPYEQYF | TGTGCCAGCAGCGTAGGTCATGAGGGCCCCTACGAGCAGTACTTC | TRBJ2-7 | once | . | TRBV9
CASSKTRFGTGWETQYF | TGTGCCAGCAGCAAAACCCGGTTCGGGACAGGGTGGGAGACCCAGTACTTC | TRBJ2-5 | . | TRBD1 | TRBV2
CASSQRGNEQYF | TGTGCCAGCAGCCAACGAGGGAACGAGCAGTACTTC | TRBJ2-7 | few | . | TRBV16
CASIRGRLDYGYTF | TGTGCCAGCATTCGGGGCCGCCTCGACTATGGCTACACCTTC | TRBJ1-2 | . | . | TRBV2
CASSPLAGGQETQYF | TGTGCCAGCAGTCCCCTAGCGGGGGGACAAGAGACCCAGTACTTC | TRBJ2-5 | . | TRBD2 | TRBV6-5
CASSRGGYGYTF | TGTGCCAGCAGCCGAGGGGGCTATGGCTACACCTTC | TRBJ1-2 | . | . | TRBV6-5
CASSPIKGLLSYEQYF | TGTGCCAGCAGCCCAATCAAAGGGCTCCTCTCCTACGAGCAGTACTTC | TRBJ2-7 | few | . | TRBV11-2
CASRQETQYF | TGTGCCAGCAGACAAGAGACCCAGTACTTC | TRBJ2-5 | . | . | TRBV7-6
CASSAGTGGLWSNQPQHF | TGTGCCAGCAGCGCCGGGACAGGGGGCTTATGGAGCAATCAGCCCCAGCATTTT | TRBJ1-5 | few | TRBD1 | TRBV28
CASSIGGSGGGETQYF | TGTGCCAGCAGCATCGGGGGTAGCGGGGGAGGGGAGACCCAGTACTTC | TRBJ2-5 | . | TRBD2 | TRBV9
CASSRQSYNSPLHF | TGTGCCAGCAGCCGACAGTCCTATAATTCACCCCTCCACTTT | TRBJ1-6 | . | . | TRBV11-1
CASSPFGQSLNNEQFF | TGCGCCAGCAGTCCGTTCGGACAGTCATTAAACAATGAGCAGTTCTTC | TRBJ2-1 | . | . | TRBV10-2
CASRAGTANTEAFF | TGTGCCAGCAGGGCCGGGACGGCGAACACTGAAGCTTTCTTT | TRBJ1-1 | . | . | TRBV7-9
CASSPLGSLGFSGNTIYF | TGTGCCAGCAGCCCTCTGGGCAGCCTGGGATTCTCTGGAAACACCATATATTTT | TRBJ1-3 | few | . | TRBV7-9
CASGGAAYEQYF | TGCGCCTCCGGGGGGGCAGCCTACGAGCAGTACTTC | TRBJ2-7 | . | TRBD2 | TRBV5-1
CASSVQGRNQPQHF | TGTGCCAGCAGTGTGCAGGGACGGAATCAGCCCCAGCATTTT | TRBJ1-5 | . | . | TRBV2
CASPTPEGGNEQYF | TGCGCCAGCCCTACCCCGGAAGGGGGCAACGAGCAGTACTTC | TRBJ2-7 | . | TRBD1 | TRBV4-1
CATSRDAGAPNEQFF | TGTGCCACCAGCAGAGATGCGGGAGCACCGAATGAGCAGTTCTTC | TRBJ2-1 | many | TRBD2 | TRBV15
CASSQGGTRGYTF | TGCGCCAGCAGCCAAGGAGGAACACGGGGCTACACCTTC | TRBJ1-2 | . | . | TRBV4-3
CASSEVPSGATEAFF | TGCGCCAGCAGCGAAGTCCCCTCCGGGGCCACTGAAGCTTTCTTT | TRBJ1-1 | . | . | TRBV4-1
CASSYGTSGFYEQFF | TGTGCCAGCAGCTACGGGACTAGCGGGTTCTATGAGCAGTTCTTC | TRBJ2-1 | . | TRBD2 | TRBV6-5
CASSPLSGSPYEQYF | TGCGCCAGCAGCCCCCTTAGCGGGAGTCCATACGAGCAGTACTTC | TRBJ2-7 | . | TRBD2 | TRBV4-1
CASSQDQDLFTDTQYF | TGCGCCAGCAGCCAAGATCAAGACCTCTTCACAGATACGCAGTATTTT | TRBJ2-3 | . | . | TRBV4-1
CASSARDSYEQYF | TGTGCCAGCAGTGCCAGGGACTCCTACGAGCAGTACTTC | TRBJ2-7 | . | . | TRBV25-1
CASRQRGTGGVETQYF | TGTGCCAGCAGGCAGCGCGGGACAGGGGGGGTGGAGACCCAGTACTTC | TRBJ2-5 | . | TRBD1 | TRBV28
CAWRRRDFGLSYEQYF | TGTGCCTGGAGGCGCAGGGACTTCGGGCTTTCCTACGAGCAGTACTTC | TRBJ2-7 | . | . | TRBV30
CASSSSAGLAEEQYF | TGCGCCAGCAGCTCCTCCGCCGGACTAGCGGAGGAGCAGTACTTC | TRBJ2-5 | . | TRBD2 | TRBV5-1
CASSLDLASYEQYF | TGCGCCAGCAGCTTGGATCTAGCCTCCTACGAGCAGTACTTC | TRBJ2-7 | few | . | TRBV5-1
CSGTQEGFEAFF | TGCAGCGGGACACAGGAGGGCTTTGAAGCTTTCTTT | TRBJ1-1 | . | . | TRBV29-1
CASSLSRVNTGELFF | TGCGCCAGCAGCTTGTCGAGGGTGAACACCGGGGAGCTGTTTTTT | TRBJ2-2 | . | . | TRBV5-1